The TCR beta chain described here comes from a study of blood T cells in healthy people across ages. The use of a sample-barcoded 5' primer and a J-beta primer mix characterized a second PCR of about 7 to 12 cycles. MiXCR, applied by TCRdb to the 5' RACE reads, yields one record per CDR3 protein. The sample shows 1.8 million or so distinct CDR3 sequences, about 39% of them seen only once. V was clipped by 5 bases and J by 4 bases; unmatched bases: 15. Germline CDR1 and CDR2: DFQATT and SNEGSKA (reference sequence). This CDR3 comprises 16 residues. In its sample, this clonotype was seen a few times. Sequenced sample: blood. This TCR derives from a human donor in good health. The rearrangement uses TRBV20-1 and TRBJ2-7; 9 bases align to TRBD1. DNA of the CDR3: TGCAGTGCTGGAACTGAACCCGGGACAGGGCCTTACGAGCAGTACTTC. It translates to CSAGTEPGTGPYEQYF.